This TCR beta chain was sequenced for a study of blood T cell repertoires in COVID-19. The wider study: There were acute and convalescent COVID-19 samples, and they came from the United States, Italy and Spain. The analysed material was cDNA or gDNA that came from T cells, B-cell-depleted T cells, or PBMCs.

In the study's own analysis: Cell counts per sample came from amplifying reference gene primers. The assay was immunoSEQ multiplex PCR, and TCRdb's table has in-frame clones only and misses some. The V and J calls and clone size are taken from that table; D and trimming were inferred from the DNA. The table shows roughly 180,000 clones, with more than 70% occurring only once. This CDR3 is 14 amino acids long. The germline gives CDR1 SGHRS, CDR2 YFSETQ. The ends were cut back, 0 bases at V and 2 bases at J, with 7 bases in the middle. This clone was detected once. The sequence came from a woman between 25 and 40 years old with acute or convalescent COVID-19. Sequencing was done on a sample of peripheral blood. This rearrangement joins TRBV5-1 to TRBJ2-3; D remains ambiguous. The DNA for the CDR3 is TGCGCCAGCAGCTTGGGGCTCACCACAGATACGCAGTATTTT. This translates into CASSLGLTTDTQYF.